This record looks at one T cell receptor beta chain sequence and its context. Each CDR3 protein gets one entry after TCRdb re-called the 5' RACE reads with MiXCR. Altogether about 46,000 distinct CDR3 sequences are present, under 2% being singletons, with the ten largest covering 2% to 2.5%. V gave up 3 bases and J gave up 5 bases, with 19 bases separating them. The CDR3 spans 15 residues. Germline loops: CDR1 DFQATT, CDR2 SNEGSKA (reference sequence). The sample originates from a study of neurological immune-mediated disorders. The J gene is TRBJ1-1, the V gene TRBV20-1; TRBD1 might be the D (5 bases). The source of this sequence is a woman between 40 and 50 years old with multiple sclerosis. The sequencing sample was made of PBMCs. In nucleotides, the CDR3 is TGCAGTGCTAGCCGCGGGCCCCTCCAGGGAACTGAAGCTTTCTTT. It yields the protein CSASRGPLQGTEAFF.